A single sample is the source of the 10 T cell receptor beta chains below, sequenced in a study of chemoradiotherapy in HPV16-positive cancers. Here immunoSEQ multiplex PCR was the method, and the copy in TCRdb shows in-frame clones only, minus some. The sample has about 8,600 clones, around 88% seen once. The starting material was blood, obtained from a patient who underwent chemoradiotherapy. The receptors derive from a human donor with HPV-associated anogenital cancer.

The J gene is TRBJ1-2, the V gene TRBV9; maybe TRBD1 (6 bases). The CDR3 is 15 amino acids. Germline V gene sequence: CDR1 SGDLS, CDR2 YYNGEE. Between the trimmed V and J ends, which lost 0 bases and 1 base, there was a span of 10 bases. CDR3 sequence: CASSVEGRGNYGYTF. The CDR3 DNA reads TGTGCCAGCAGCGTAGAAGGCAGGGGTAACTATGGCTACACCTTC.

The V gene is TRBV18, the J gene TRBJ1-3; 10 nucleotides align to TRBD1. The ends lost 3 bases at V and 7 bases at J; junction bases unmatched: 9. The CDR3 is made up of 16 amino acids. Germline lookup yields CDR1 KGHSH and CDR2 LQKENI. CDR3 loop: CASSPPRQGAGNTIYF. The DNA for the CDR3 is TGTGCCAGCTCACCGCCGCGACAGGGGGCAGGGAACACCATATATTTT.

The CDR3 here is CASSKQLSGANVLTF. CDR3 nucleotide sequence: TGTGCCAGCAGCAAACAGCTCTCTGGGGCCAACGTCCTGACTTTC. The chain joins TRBV7-8 to TRBJ2-6; D gene uncertain. Germline CDR1 reads SGHVS; CDR2 reads FQNEAQ. Trimming cost V 5 bases and J 0 bases, with 8 bases left between them. The CDR3 is 15 residues long.

V and J are TRBV6-1 and TRBJ1-5; the D gene is possibly TRBD1 (5 bases). Per germline, CDR1 MNHNS and CDR2 SASEGT. V lost 3 bases, J lost 7 bases, and 16 bases lay in between. The CDR3 loop spans 15 amino acids. The CDR3 DNA follows: TGTGCCAGCAGTGAGATACGGGGGTTGAGGCAGCCCCAGCATTTT. It yields the protein CASSEIRGLRQPQHF.

CDR3 protein: CASSLEQSAYEQYV. The DNA of the CDR3 is TGTGCCAGCAGCTTGGAACAGAGCGCCTACGAGCAGTACGTC. This chain links TRBV5-5 with TRBJ2-7, with D hard to call. The germline gives CDR1 SGHKS, CDR2 YYEKEE (reference sequence). This CDR3 contains 14 residues. V lost 0 bases and J lost 2, with 9 bases in between.

About this clone itself: A junction end diverges from the germline sequence, so it may reflect a read error. Other DNA sequences within the sample encode an identical CDR3. The chain links TRBV7-6 to TRBJ1-1; TRBD1 might be the D (5 bases). Germline V gene data show CDR1 as SGHVS and CDR2 as FNYEAQ. CDR3 size: 15 residues. The CDR3 DNA is TGTGCCAGCAGCCCCTCACCGGGAACAGGCGTCGGAGCTTTCTTC. Protein: CASSPSPGTGVGAFF.

This clone was recorded once. The CDR3 nucleotides are TGTGCCAGCAGTCGAAATAGCGGGGTCTTTGAGACCCAGTACTTC. Its translation: CASSRNSGVFETQYF. The chain links TRBV6-5 to TRBJ2-5; TRBD2 agrees at 8 bases. This CDR3 is 15 amino acids long. V lost 5 bases, J lost 5 bases, and 10 bases stayed unmatched. Per germline, CDR1 MNHEY and CDR2 SVGAGI.

The chain carries TRBV6-6 and TRBJ1-1; 7 bases fit TRBD1. The V segment lost 5 bases and the J segment 11 bases; nucleotides outside the gene matches: 14. The CDR3 covers 14 residues. Looked up from germline, CDR1 is MNHNY and CDR2 is SVGAGI (reference sequence). The CDR3 protein is CASSHRDSGVVAFF. In nucleotides, the CDR3 is TGTGCCAGCAGTCACCGGGACAGTGGAGTAGTGGCTTTCTTT.

This clone was picked up a small number of times. This rearrangement joins TRBV10-2 to TRBJ2-4; no clear D. This CDR3 is built from 20 residues. V was clipped by 1 base and J by 0 bases, with 22 bases between them. The V gene's germline CDR1 is WSHSY and CDR2 SAAADI. CDR3 in DNA: TGCGCCAGCAGTGAGTTGTTCGTGGTAGCTGAATATCTAGCCAAAAACATTCAGTACTTC. It codes for CASSELFVVAEYLAKNIQYF.

This clone has a handful of counts. This chain joins TRBV6-5 and TRBJ2-1; D is perhaps TRBD2 (6 bases). The V gene's germline CDR1 is MNHEY and CDR2 SVGAGI. This CDR3 is built from 14 residues. V was pared by 5 bases and J by 6 bases, with 14 bases between. The CDR3, as DNA: TGTGCCAGCAGTATTCAACGGGGGTTCAATGAGCAGTTCTTC. Translated: CASSIQRGFNEQFF.